The subject of this entry is one T cell receptor beta chain. The sample originates from a study of cytomegalovirus exposure and HLA in healthy donors. The table came from immunoSEQ multiplex PCR; TCRdb's copy has only in-frame clones and leaves some out. The sample yields over 150,000 clones, roughly 85% seen once. Germline CDR1 and CDR2: SGHAT and FQNNGV. This CDR3 has 14 amino acids. The V end was cut by 0 bases, the J end by 8 bases, with 10 bases between. Input material: PBMCs. The rearrangement joins TRBV11-2 to TRBJ2-2; D is unresolved. The source of this sequence is a man aged 18 to 35 in good health and CMV-seropositive. As DNA, the CDR3 is TGTGCCAGCAGCTTAGATCGACTTCTTGGGGAGCTGTTTTTT. As protein: CASSLDRLLGELFF.